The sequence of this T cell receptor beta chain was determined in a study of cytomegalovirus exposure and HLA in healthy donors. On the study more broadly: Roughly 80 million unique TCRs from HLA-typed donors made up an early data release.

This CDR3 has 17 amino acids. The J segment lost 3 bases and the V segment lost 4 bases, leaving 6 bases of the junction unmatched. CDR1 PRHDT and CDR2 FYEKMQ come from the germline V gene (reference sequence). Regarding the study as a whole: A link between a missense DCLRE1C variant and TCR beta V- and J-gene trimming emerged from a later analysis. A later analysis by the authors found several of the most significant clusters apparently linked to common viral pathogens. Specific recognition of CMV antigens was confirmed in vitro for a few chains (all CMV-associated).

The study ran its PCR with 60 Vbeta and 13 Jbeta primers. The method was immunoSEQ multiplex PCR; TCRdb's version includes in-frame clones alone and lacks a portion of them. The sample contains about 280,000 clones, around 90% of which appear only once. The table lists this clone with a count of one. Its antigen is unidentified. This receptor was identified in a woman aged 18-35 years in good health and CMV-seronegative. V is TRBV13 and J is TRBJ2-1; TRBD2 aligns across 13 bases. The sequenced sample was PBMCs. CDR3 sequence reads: CASSSPGTSGDYNEQFF. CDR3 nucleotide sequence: TGTGCCAGCAGCTCGCCCGGGACTAGCGGGGACTACAATGAGCAGTTCTTC.